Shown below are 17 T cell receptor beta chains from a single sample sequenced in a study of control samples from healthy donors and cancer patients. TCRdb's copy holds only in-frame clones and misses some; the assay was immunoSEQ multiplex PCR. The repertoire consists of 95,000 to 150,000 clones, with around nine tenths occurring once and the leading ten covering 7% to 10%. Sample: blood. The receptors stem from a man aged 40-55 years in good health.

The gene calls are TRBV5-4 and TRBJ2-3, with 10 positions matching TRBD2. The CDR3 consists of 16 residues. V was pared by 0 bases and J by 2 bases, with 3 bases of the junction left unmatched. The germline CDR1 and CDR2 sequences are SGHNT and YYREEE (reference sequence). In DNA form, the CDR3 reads TGTGCCAGCAGCTTGGGCGGACTAGCGGCCACAGATACGCAGTATTTT. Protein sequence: CASSLGGLAATDTQYF.

Here the CDR3 reads CSVASPRSYGYTF. The CDR3 DNA reads as TGCAGCGTTGCCTCCCCACGGAGCTATGGCTACACCTTC. This sequence joins TRBV29-1 and TRBJ1-2; D is unresolved. The CDR3 loop spans 13 amino acids. Germline V gene lookup returns CDR1 SQVTM and CDR2 ANQGSEA. V was shortened by 4 bases and J by 4 bases, with 13 bases between the two germline ends. Together with reference TRBV29-1 and TRBJ1-2, the CDR3 gives the full variable domain: SAVISQKPSRDICQRGTSLTIQCQVDSQVTMMFWYRQQPGQSLTLIATANQGSEATYESGFVIDKFPISRPNLTFSTLTVSNMSPEDSSIYLCSVASPRSYGYTFGSGTRLTVV.

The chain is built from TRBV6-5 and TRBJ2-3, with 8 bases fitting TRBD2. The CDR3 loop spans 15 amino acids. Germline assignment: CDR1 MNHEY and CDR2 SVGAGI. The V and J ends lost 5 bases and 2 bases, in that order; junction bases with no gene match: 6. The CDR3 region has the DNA TGTGCCAGCAGTCGTAGCGGGGCGTACACAGATACGCAGTATTTT. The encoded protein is CASSRSGAYTDTQYF.

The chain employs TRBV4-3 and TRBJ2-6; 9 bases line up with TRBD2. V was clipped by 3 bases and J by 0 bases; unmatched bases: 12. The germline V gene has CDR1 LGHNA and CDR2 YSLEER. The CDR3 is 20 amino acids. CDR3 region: CASSHPQGGLALSGANVLTF. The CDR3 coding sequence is TGCGCCAGCAGCCACCCTCAGGGGGGACTAGCCCTCTCTGGGGCCAACGTCCTGACTTTC.

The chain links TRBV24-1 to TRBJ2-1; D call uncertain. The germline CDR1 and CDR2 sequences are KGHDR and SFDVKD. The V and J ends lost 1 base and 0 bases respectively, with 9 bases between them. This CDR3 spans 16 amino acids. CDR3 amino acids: CATSDLGPSSYNEQFF. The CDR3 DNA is TGTGCCACCAGTGATTTAGGGCCGAGCTCCTACAATGAGCAGTTCTTC.

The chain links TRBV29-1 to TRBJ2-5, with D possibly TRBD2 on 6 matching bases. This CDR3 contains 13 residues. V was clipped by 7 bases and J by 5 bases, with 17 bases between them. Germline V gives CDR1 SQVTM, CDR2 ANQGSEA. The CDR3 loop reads CSARPPGRETQYF. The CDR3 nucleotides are TGCAGCGCCAGACCCCCGGGGAGGGAGACCCAGTACTTC.

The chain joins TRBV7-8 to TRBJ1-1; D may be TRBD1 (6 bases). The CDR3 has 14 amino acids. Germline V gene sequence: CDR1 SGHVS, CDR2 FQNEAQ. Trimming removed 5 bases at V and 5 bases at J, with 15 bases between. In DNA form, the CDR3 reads TGTGCCAGCAGCCAACAGGGTTATGGGACTGAAGCTTTCTTT. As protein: CASSQQGYGTEAFF.

The CDR3: CASSPQGYEQYF. The CDR3 region has the DNA TGCGCCAGCAGCCCACAGGGATACGAGCAGTACTTC. The J gene is TRBJ2-7, the V gene TRBV5-1; perhaps TRBD1 as D (6 bases). V was pared by 4 bases and J by 4 bases, with 9 bases between. The CDR3 is 12 amino acids. In germline, CDR1 is SGHRS, CDR2 YFSETQ.

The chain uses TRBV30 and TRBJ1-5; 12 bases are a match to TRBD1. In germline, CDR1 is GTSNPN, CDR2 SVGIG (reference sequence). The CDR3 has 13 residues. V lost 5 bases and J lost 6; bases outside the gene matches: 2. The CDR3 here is CAWGTGGFQPQHF. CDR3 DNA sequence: TGTGCCTGGGGGACAGGGGGCTTTCAGCCCCAGCATTTT.

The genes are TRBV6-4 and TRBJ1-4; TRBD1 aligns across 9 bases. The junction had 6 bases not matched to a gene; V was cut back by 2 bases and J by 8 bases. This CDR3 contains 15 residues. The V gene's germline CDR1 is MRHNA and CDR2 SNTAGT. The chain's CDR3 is CASSDPRDRDEKLFF. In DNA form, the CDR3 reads TGTGCCAGCAGTGACCCCCGGGACAGGGACGAAAAACTGTTTTTT.

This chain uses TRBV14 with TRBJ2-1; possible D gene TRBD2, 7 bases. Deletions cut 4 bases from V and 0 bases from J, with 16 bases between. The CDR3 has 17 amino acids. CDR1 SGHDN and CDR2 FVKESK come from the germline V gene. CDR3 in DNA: TGTGCCAGCAGCCCGTGGGAGGGGGGGATCTCCTACAATGAGCAGTTCTTC. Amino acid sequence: CASSPWEGGISYNEQFF.

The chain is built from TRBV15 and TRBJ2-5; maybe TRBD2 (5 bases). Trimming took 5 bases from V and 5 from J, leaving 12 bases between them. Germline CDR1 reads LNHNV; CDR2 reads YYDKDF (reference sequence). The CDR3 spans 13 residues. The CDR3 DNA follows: TGTGCCACCAGCCGGCCCCCGGGGGAGACCCAGTACTTC. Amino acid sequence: CATSRPPGETQYF.

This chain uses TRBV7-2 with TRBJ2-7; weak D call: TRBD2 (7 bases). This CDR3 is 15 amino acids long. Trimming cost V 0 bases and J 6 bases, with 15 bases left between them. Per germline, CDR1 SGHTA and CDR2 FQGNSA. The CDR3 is CASSLAAGADLEQYF. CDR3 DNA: TGTGCCAGCAGCTTAGCGGCGGGGGCGGACCTCGAGCAGTACTTC.

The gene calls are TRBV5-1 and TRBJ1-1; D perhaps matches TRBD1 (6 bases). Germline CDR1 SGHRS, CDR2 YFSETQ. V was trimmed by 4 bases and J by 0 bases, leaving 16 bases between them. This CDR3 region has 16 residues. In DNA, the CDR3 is TGCGCCAGCAGCCCGATGACAGGAAATATGAACACTGAAGCTTTCTTT. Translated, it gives CASSPMTGNMNTEAFF.

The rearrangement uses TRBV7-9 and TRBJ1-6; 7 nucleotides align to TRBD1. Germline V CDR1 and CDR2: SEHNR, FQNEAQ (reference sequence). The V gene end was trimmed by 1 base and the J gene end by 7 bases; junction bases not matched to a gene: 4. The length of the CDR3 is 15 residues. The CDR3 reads CASSLGGRGNSPLHF. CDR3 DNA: TGTGCCAGCAGCTTAGGGGGCAGGGGGAATTCACCCCTCCACTTT.

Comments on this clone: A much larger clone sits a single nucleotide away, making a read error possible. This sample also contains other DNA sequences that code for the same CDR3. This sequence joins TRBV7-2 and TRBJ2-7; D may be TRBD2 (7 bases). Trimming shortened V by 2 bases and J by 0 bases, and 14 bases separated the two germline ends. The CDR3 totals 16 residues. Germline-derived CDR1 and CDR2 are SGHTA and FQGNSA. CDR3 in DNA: TGTGCCAGCAGCTTAACGGGGGGCTTGAGCTCCTACGAGCAGTACTTC. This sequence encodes CASSLTGGLSSYEQYF. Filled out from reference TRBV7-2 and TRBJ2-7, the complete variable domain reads GAGVSQSPSNKVTEKGKDVELRCDPISGHTALYWYRQSLGQGLEFLIYFQGNSAPDKSGLPSDRFSAERTGGSVSTLTIQRTQQEDSAVYLCASSLTGGLSSYEQYFGPGTRLTVT.

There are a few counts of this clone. DNA for the CDR3: TGTGCCACCAGTGACCCCGCCCCAGATACGCAGTATTTT. It codes for CATSDPAPDTQYF. The chain joins TRBV24-1 to TRBJ2-3; no reliable D call. Germline CDR1 reads KGHDR; CDR2 reads SFDVKD. The V end was cut by 4 bases, the J end by 4 bases, with 8 bases between. The CDR3 loop spans 13 amino acids.